The 11 T cell receptor beta chains below all came from one sample that was sequenced in a study of blood T cell repertoires in COVID-19. Produced via immunoSEQ multiplex PCR; TCRdb's table is partial and in-frame only. In the table there are more than 85,000 clones, around 80% of which are singletons. Material: peripheral blood. These receptors all stem from a human donor in a cohort sampled during active or convalescent COVID-19.

The V and J genes are TRBV5-1 and TRBJ2-5; D might be TRBD2 (5 bases). Trimming cost V 0 bases and J 4 bases, with 10 bases left between them. The CDR3 length is 14 residues. Germline V gene sequence: CDR1 SGHRS, CDR2 YFSETQ. Here the CDR3 DNA reads TGCGCCAGCAGCTTGGAAGCTAGCAGAGAGACCCAGTACTTC. This gives the protein CASSLEASRETQYF.

CDR3: CASSYGQGYYEQYF. The CDR3 DNA is TGTGCCAGCAGTTACGGACAGGGGTACTACGAGCAGTACTTC. The chain uses TRBV6-2 or TRBV6-3 and TRBJ2-7; 9 nucleotides agree with TRBD1. CDR3 length equals 14 residues. Trimming removed 2 bases from V and 3 bases from J; junction bases left unmatched: 2. CDR1 and CDR2 from the germline V gene are MNHEY and SVGEGT.

The table lists this clone with a few counts. In nucleotides, the CDR3 is TGTGCCAGCAGGGGACTGTTATCCTACAATGAGCAGTTCTTC. It is translated as CASRGLLSYNEQFF. The chain carries TRBV11-2 and TRBJ2-1, with D possibly being TRBD2 (6 bases). This CDR3 comprises 14 residues. Deletions cut 6 bases from V and 1 base from J, with 10 bases between. Germline lookup yields CDR1 SGHAT and CDR2 FQNNGV. The complete variable domain, with remaining parts taken from reference TRBV11-2 and TRBJ2-1, reads EAGVAQSPRYKIIEKRQSVAFWCNPISGHATLYWYQQILGQGPKLLIQFQNNGVVDDSQLPKDRFSAERLKGVDSTLKIQPAKLEDSAVYLCASRGLLSYNEQFFGPGTRLTVL.

The genes are TRBV7-9 and TRBJ2-2; D possibly corresponds to TRBD2 (6 bases). The CDR3 runs to 17 residues. In germline, CDR1 is SEHNR, CDR2 FQNEAQ (reference sequence). The ends were cut back, 0 bases at V and 3 bases at J, with 14 bases in the middle. The CDR3 here is CASSLAFGTGDTGELFF. The CDR3 DNA reads TGTGCCAGCAGCTTAGCCTTCGGGACGGGAGACACCGGGGAGCTGTTTTTT.

The V gene is TRBV6-5, the J gene TRBJ1-1; D is ambiguous. The CDR3 has 14 amino acids. Germline lookup yields CDR1 MNHEY and CDR2 SVGAGI. Trimming shortened V by 10 bases and J by 0 bases, and 15 bases separated the two germline ends. The CDR3 region is CATRRGLMNTEAFF. CDR3 DNA sequence: TGTGCCACCCGACGCGGACTCATGAACACTGAAGCTTTCTTT.

This rearrangement joins TRBV10-3 to TRBJ1-5; 9 nucleotides line up with TRBD1. CDR1 ENHRY and CDR2 SYGVKD come from the germline V gene. J lost 10 bases, V lost 3 bases, and 7 bases had no gene match. This CDR3 has 14 residues. The CDR3 region is CAISDPGQGGPQHF. CDR3 bases: TGTGCCATCAGTGACCCGGGACAGGGAGGTCCCCAGCATTTT.

The chain's CDR3 is CASTSLFRGSEKLFF. CDR3 coding DNA: TGTGCCAGCACCTCCCTTTTCCGGGGGAGCGAAAAACTGTTTTTT. The J gene is TRBJ1-4, the V gene TRBV5-6; TRBD1 might be the D (5 bases). V was pared by 6 bases and J by 8 bases, with 20 bases between. This CDR3 region has 15 residues. Germline CDR1 and CDR2: SGHDT and YYEEEE.

The J gene is TRBJ2-3, the V gene TRBV2; 12 bases are shared with TRBD2. V shed 3 bases, J shed 3 bases, and the junction held 4 bases outside the gene matches. The CDR3 sequence is 16 residues long. The germline CDR1 and CDR2 sequences are SNHLY and FYNNEI. CDR3 bases: TGTGCCAGCAGTGACCCAACTAGCGGGGGGACAGATACGCAGTATTTT. Its protein product is CASSDPTSGGTDTQYF.

The rearrangement uses TRBV7-2 and TRBJ1-4; D gene unclear. The V gene lost 7 bases and the J gene lost 3 bases, with 18 bases spanning the gap. The CDR3 runs to 16 residues. From germline, CDR1 is SGHTA and CDR2 FQGNSA. This chain's CDR3 is CASTVRAGVANEKLFF. The CDR3 region has the DNA TGTGCCAGCACCGTAAGGGCGGGTGTTGCTAATGAAAAACTGTTTTTT.

This chain connects TRBV9 to TRBJ2-3; D not resolved. Looked up from germline, CDR1 is SGDLS and CDR2 is YYNGEE. CDR3 size: 17 residues. Trimming removed 4 bases from V and 0 bases from J, with 18 bases in between. CDR3 DNA: TGTGCCAGCAGCCTCCTTCCGTCCGGTGGTAGCACAGATACGCAGTATTTT. Translating it yields CASSLLPSGGSTDTQYF.

The rearrangement joins TRBV7-2 to TRBJ2-1; 12 bases are shared with TRBD2. V lost 0 bases and J lost 15; bases outside the gene matches: 6. The CDR3 loop spans 14 amino acids. Germline loops: CDR1 SGHTA, CDR2 FQGNSA. CDR3 bases: TGTGCCAGCAGCTTAGCATGGCTAGCGGGGGGGCTGTTCTTC. This translates into CASSLAWLAGGLFF.